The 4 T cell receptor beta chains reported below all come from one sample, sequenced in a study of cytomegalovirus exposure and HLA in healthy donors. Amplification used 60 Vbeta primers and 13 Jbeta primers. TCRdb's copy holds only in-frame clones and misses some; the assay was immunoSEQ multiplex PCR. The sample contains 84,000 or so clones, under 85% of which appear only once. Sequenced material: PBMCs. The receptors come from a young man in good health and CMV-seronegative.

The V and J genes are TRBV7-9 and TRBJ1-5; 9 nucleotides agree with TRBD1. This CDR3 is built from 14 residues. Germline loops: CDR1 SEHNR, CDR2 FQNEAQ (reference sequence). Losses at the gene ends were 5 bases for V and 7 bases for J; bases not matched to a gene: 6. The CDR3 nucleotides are TGTGCCAGCAGCCCGGACAGGGGAGACCAGCCCCAGCATTTT. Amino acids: CASSPDRGDQPQHF.

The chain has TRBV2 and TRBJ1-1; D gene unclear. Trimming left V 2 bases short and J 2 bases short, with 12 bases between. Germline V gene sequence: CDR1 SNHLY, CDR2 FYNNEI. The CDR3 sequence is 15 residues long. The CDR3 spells CASSELATLNTEAFF. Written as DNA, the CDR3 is TGTGCCAGCAGTGAACTAGCAACCCTAAACACTGAAGCTTTCTTT.

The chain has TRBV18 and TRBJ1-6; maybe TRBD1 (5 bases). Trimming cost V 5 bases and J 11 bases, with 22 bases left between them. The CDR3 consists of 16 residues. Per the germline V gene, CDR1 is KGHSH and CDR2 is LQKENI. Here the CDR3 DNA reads TGTGCCAGCTCAGTTCCTCCGGGGGACCTGGGGACACCCCTCCACTTT. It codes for CASSVPPGDLGTPLHF.

CDR3 sequence reads: CASSRAEGVNYYNSPLHF. CDR3 in DNA: TGTGCCAGCAGCAGGGCAGAGGGGGTTAACTACTATAATTCACCCCTCCACTTT. The chain recombines TRBV9 with TRBJ1-6; TRBD1 is a possible D gene (6 bases). V lost 4 bases and J 3 bases, leaving 20 bases between the germline ends. Germline CDR1 SGDLS, CDR2 YYNGEE. The CDR3 covers 18 residues.